Sequencing of this TCR beta chain was carried out in a study of human versus mouse CDR3 diversity and MHC coevolution. Study information: Valid reads per sample ranged from roughly 5.5 x 10^6 to 1.7 x 10^7.

Libraries were prepared by immunoSEQ multiplex PCR; TCRdb keeps only in-frame clonotypes and omits some of them. The data hold around 77,000 clones, with around 90% observed a single time. CDR1 is SGHRS and CDR2 is YFSETQ in the germline V gene. This CDR3 spans 16 amino acids. Unmatched junction bases numbered 5, after V lost 1 base and J lost 2 bases. General observations from the study: Mice had fewer CDR3 deletions and insertions than humans on average. The lowest clonal inequality scores came from most of the three human donors. Human T cells were selected on about 6 MHC II alleles.

For this clone: The antigen remains unidentified.

V is TRBV5-1 and J is TRBJ2-2; the match to TRBD2 covers 7 bases. The receptor comes from a person aged 25-75 years in good health. Sequencing was carried out using naive CD4+ T cells from blood. The subset here: CD45RO-negative CD62L-positive naive CD4 T cells. The CDR3 reads CASSLRLARNTGELFF. CDR3 DNA: TGCGCCAGCAGCTTGAGACTAGCCAGAAACACCGGGGAGCTGTTTTTT.